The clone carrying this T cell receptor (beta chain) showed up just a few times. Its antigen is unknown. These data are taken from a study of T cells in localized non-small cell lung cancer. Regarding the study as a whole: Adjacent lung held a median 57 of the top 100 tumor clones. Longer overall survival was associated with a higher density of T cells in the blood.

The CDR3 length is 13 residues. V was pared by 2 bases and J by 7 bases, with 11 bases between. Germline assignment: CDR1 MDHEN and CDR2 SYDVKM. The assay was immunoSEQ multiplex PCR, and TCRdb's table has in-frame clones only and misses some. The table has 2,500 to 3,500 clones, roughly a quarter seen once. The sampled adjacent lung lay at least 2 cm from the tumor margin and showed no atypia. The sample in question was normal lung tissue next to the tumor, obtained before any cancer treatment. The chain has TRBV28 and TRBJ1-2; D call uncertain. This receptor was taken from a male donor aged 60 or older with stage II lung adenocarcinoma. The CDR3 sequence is CASSLLPLRGYTF. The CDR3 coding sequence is TGTGCCAGCAGTTTACTGCCATTGCGTGGCTACACCTTC.